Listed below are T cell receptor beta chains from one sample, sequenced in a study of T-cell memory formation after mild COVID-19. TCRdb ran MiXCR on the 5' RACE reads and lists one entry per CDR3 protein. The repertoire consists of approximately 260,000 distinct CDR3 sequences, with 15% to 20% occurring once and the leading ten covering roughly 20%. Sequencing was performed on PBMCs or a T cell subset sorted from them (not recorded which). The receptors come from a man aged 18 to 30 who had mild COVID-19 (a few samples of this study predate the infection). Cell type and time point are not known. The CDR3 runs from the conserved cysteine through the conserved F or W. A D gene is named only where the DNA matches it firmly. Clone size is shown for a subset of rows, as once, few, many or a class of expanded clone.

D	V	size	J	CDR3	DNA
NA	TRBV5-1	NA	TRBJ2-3	CASSFGAKLTDAQYF	TGCGCCAGCAGCTTTGGCGCTAAACTCACAGATGCGCAGTATTTT
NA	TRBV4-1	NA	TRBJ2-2	CATARLVRTGELFF	TGCGCCACCGCCCGACTAGTAAGGACCGGGGAGCTGTTTTTT
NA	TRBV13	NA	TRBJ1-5	CASSQDWSQHF	TGTGCCAGCAGCCAAGATTGGTCCCAGCATTTT
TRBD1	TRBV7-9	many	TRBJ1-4	CASSPQGARNEKLFF	TGTGCCAGCAGTCCTCAGGGGGCGAGAAATGAAAAACTGTTTTTT
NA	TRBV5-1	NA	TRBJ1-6	CASSSRTRLNSPLHF	TGCGCCAGCAGCTCCAGGACACGTCTTAATTCACCCCTCCACTTT
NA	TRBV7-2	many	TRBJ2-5	CASSSRETQYF	TGTGCCAGCAGCTCTAGAGAGACCCAGTACTTC
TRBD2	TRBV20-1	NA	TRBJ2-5	CSAWTSGDQETQYF	TGCAGTGCCTGGACTAGCGGGGATCAGGAGACCCAGTACTTC
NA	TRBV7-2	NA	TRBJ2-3	CASSLDHRLAYF	TGTGCCAGCAGCTTAGATCACAGGCTAGCGTATTTT
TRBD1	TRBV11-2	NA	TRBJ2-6	CASSRMTGGSGANVLTF	TGTGCCAGCAGCCGCATGACAGGGGGCTCTGGGGCCAACGTCCTGACTTTC
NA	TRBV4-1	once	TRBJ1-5	CASSPQGALNQPQHF	TGCGCCAGCAGCCCCCAAGGGGCGCTCAATCAGCCCCAGCATTTT
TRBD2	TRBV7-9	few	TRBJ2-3	CASSSPSSLAGANTDTQYF	TGTGCCAGCAGCTCACCCTCGTCACTAGCGGGGGCCAACACAGATACGCAGTATTTT
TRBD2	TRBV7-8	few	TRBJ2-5	CASSRPLAGQETQYF	TGTGCCAGCAGCCGACCCCTAGCGGGGCAAGAGACCCAGTACTTC
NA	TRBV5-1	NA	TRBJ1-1	CASRLNDGNTEAFF	TGCGCCAGCAGACTAAACGACGGGAACACTGAAGCTTTCTTT
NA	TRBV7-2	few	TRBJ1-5	CASSLQRDQPQHF	TGTGCCAGCAGCTTACAGAGGGATCAGCCCCAGCATTTT
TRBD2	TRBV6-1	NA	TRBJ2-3	CASRNLAGEITDTQYF	TGTGCCAGCAGGAACCTAGCGGGGGAGATCACAGATACGCAGTATTTT
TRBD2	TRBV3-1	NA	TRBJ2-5	CASSQLAGSAETQYF	TGTGCCAGCAGCCAACTAGCGGGGTCCGCCGAGACCCAGTACTTC
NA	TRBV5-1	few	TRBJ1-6	CASRTDGYSPLHF	TGCGCCAGCAGAACGGACGGATATTCACCCCTCCACTTT
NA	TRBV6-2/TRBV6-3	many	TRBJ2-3	CASTLSDRPTDTQYF	TGTGCCAGCACCCTCTCGGACCGACCCACAGATACGCAGTATTTT
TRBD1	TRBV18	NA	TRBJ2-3	CASSPAGTATDTQYF	TGTGCCAGCTCACCGGCCGGGACAGCCACAGATACGCAGTATTTT
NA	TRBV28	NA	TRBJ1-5	CASSLRGTGNQPQHF	TGTGCCAGCAGTTTAAGGGGTACGGGCAATCAGCCCCAGCATTTT
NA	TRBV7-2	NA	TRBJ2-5	CASSLAGGDETRYF	TGTGCCAGCAGCTTAGCGGGTGGGGACGAGACCCGGTACTTC
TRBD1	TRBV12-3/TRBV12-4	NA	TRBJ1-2	CASSYTGDGYTF	TGTGCCAGCAGTTACACAGGGGATGGCTACACCTTC
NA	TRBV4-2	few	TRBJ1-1	CASSQEFNTEAFF	TGTGCCAGCAGCCAAGAATTCAACACTGAAGCTTTCTTT
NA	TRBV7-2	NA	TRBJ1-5	CASSLVGTPDSNQPQHF	TGTGCCAGCAGCTTAGTAGGTACCCCAGATAGCAATCAGCCCCAGCATTTT
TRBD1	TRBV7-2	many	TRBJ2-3	CASGTGSTDTQYF	TGTGCCAGCGGGACAGGGAGCACAGATACGCAGTATTTT
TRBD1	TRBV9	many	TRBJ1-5	CASSSGQSNQPQHF	TGTGCCAGCAGCTCGGGACAGAGCAATCAGCCCCAGCATTTT
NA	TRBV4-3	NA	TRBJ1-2	CASSQENREGHGYTF	TGCGCCAGCAGCCAAGAAAACAGGGAAGGGCATGGCTACACCTTC
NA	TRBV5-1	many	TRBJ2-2	CASSRRTDTGELFF	TGCGCCAGCAGCCGCAGGACCGACACCGGGGAGCTGTTTTTT
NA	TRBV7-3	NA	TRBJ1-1	CASSLGGRAEAFF	TGTGCCAGCAGCTTAGGGGGCAGGGCTGAAGCTTTCTTT
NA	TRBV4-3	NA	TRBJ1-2	CASSQAGANYGYTF	TGCGCCAGCAGCCAAGCGGGAGCTAACTATGGCTACACCTTC
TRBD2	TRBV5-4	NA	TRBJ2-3	CASRPSGGASDTQYF	TGTGCCAGCAGACCTAGCGGGGGGGCAAGTGATACGCAGTATTTT
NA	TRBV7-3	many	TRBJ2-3	CASSLGASTDTQYF	TGTGCCAGCAGCTTGGGGGCTAGCACAGATACGCAGTATTTT
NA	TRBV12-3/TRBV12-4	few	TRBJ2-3	CATTPTDTQYF	TGTGCCACCACACCAACAGATACGCAGTATTTT
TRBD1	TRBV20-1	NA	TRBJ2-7	CSALGRDRGHEQYF	TGCAGTGCTTTAGGGCGGGACAGGGGCCACGAGCAGTACTTC
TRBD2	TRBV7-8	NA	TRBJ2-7	CASSLDSGNYEQYF	TGTGCCAGCAGCTTAGACAGCGGGAACTACGAGCAGTACTTC
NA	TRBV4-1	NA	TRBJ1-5	CASSLDVGPQHF	TGCGCCAGCAGCTTAGATGTAGGGCCCCAGCATTTT
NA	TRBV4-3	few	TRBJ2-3	CASSPTPGQISDTQYF	TGCGCCAGCAGCCCGACGCCAGGACAGATAAGCGATACGCAGTATTTT
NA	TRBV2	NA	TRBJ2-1	CASSERAGPGFF	TGTGCCAGCAGTGAAAGGGCGGGACCGGGGTTCTTC
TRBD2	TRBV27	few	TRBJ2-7	CASSYGTSGYTYEQYF	TGTGCCAGCAGTTACGGTACTAGCGGTTATACCTACGAGCAGTACTTC
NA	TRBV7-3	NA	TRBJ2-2	CASSHASPLTGELFF	TGTGCCAGCAGCCATGCCTCACCGCTAACCGGGGAGCTGTTTTTT
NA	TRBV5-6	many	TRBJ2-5	CASSLLGGKETQYF	TGTGCCAGCAGCCTCCTTGGGGGGAAGGAGACCCAGTACTTC
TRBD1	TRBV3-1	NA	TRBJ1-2	CASSQYRGSYGYTF	TGTGCCAGCAGCCAGTACAGGGGTTCCTATGGCTACACCTTC
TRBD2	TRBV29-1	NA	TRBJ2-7	CSVAGGNPYEQYF	TGCAGCGTTGCCGGGGGGAACCCCTACGAGCAGTACTTC
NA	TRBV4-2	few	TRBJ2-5	CASSQDRGEETQYF	TGTGCCAGCAGCCAAGATCGAGGGGAAGAGACCCAGTACTTC
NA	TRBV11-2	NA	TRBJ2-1	CASSDARTASSYNEQFF	TGTGCCAGCAGCGACGCACGGACGGCAAGCTCCTACAATGAGCAGTTCTTC
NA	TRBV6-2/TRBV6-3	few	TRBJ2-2	CASSDPGTGELFF	TGTGCCAGCAGTGATCCAGGGACCGGGGAGCTGTTTTTT
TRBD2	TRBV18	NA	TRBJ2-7	CASSLQAGGGEQYF	TGTGCCAGCTCACTCCAAGCGGGGGGTGGTGAGCAGTACTTC
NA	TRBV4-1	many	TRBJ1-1	CASSQELGGRGAEAFF	TGCGCCAGCAGCCAAGAGTTGGGAGGCCGGGGGGCTGAAGCTTTCTTT
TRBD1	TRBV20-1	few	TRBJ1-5	CSANRGNQPQHF	TGCAGTGCTAACAGGGGAAATCAGCCCCAGCATTTT
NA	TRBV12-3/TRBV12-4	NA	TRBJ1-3	CASRPGLSRRNTIYF	TGTGCCAGCAGACCCGGTTTGTCCCGGAGAAACACCATATATTTT
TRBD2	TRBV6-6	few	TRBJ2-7	CASTQRGLMYEQYF	TGTGCCAGCACCCAGCGGGGGTTAATGTACGAGCAGTACTTC
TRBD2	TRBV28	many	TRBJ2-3	CASSSGLAGGFKDTQYF	TGTGCCAGCAGTAGCGGACTAGCGGGGGGTTTCAAGGATACGCAGTATTTT
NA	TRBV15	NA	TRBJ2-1	CATSRDREGGSYNEQFF	TGTGCCACCAGCAGAGATCGCGAGGGTGGATCCTACAATGAGCAGTTCTTC
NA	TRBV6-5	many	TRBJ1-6	CASSYTEQGSSPLHF	TGTGCCAGCAGTTACACGGAGCAGGGCTCTTCACCCCTCCACTTT
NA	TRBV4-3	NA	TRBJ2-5	CASSRQLQETQYF	TGCGCCAGCAGCCGACAGTTACAAGAGACCCAGTACTTC
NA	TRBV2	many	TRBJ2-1	CASSEQGYSYNEQFF	TGTGCCAGCAGTGAACAGGGCTATTCCTACAATGAGCAGTTCTTC
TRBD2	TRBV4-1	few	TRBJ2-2	CASRPSYLGLAGARGTGELFF	TGCGCCAGCAGACCATCGTACCTGGGACTAGCGGGGGCCCGGGGCACCGGGGAGCTGTTTTTT
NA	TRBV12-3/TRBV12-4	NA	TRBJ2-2	CASSPRGIRTGELFF	TGTGCCAGCAGTCCCAGGGGAATACGCACCGGGGAGCTGTTTTTT
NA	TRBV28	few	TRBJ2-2	CASRNGAANTGELFF	TGTGCCAGCAGAAATGGGGCGGCGAACACCGGGGAGCTGTTTTTT